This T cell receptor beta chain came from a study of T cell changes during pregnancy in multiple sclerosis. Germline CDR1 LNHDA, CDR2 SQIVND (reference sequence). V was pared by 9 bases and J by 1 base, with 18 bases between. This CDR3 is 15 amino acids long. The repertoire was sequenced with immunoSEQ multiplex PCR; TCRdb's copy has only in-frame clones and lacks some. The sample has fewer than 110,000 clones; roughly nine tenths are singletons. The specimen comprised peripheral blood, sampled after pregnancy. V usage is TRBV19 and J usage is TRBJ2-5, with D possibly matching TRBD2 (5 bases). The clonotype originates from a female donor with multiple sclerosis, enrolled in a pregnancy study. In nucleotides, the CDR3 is TGTGCCAGCCAACCGACCGCGGGTCCCCAAGAGACCCAGTACTTC. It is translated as CASQPTAGPQETQYF.